The rows below give T cell receptor beta chains drawn from one sample of a study of response to subunit inactivated influenza vaccine. TCRdb ran MiXCR on the RT-PCR reads and lists one entry per CDR3 protein. The repertoire holds almost 600,000 distinct CDR3 sequences, with 14% as singletons. This specimen consisted of PBMCs from blood, obtained 11 to 12 days after vaccination. The source of these receptors is a man aged 50 to 60 who received an inactivated influenza vaccine. Each CDR3 is given with its conserved first and last residue. The D gene is left open where the match is weak. The listing skips clone size in some rows; elsewhere it reads once, few, many or a size class.

j_gene,v_gene,abundance,d_gene,CDR3nt,CDR3aa
TRBJ2-1,TRBV5-1,many,.,TGCGCCAGCAGGTCCCCGTCTGGACAGATAAACAATGAGCAGTTCTTC,CASRSPSGQINNEQFF
TRBJ2-5,TRBV12-3/TRBV12-4,many,.,TGTGCCAGCAGTTTAGCGCTGGGAACCGAAGAGACCCAGTACTTC,CASSLALGTEETQYF
TRBJ2-2,TRBV3-1,.,.,TGTGCCAGCAGCCAAGTCAGGCGCACCGGGGAGCTGTTTTTT,CASSQVRRTGELFF
TRBJ2-1,TRBV2,.,TRBD1,TGTGCCAGCAGTGTAGGGGACAGCTCCTACAATGAGCAGTTCTTC,CASSVGDSSYNEQFF
TRBJ1-5,TRBV6-2/TRBV6-3,.,.,TGTGCCAGCAAACGGGACGGACATCAGCCCCAGCATTTT,CASKRDGHQPQHF
TRBJ2-1,TRBV21-1,few,.,TGTGCCAGCAGCATGTGGACAAAACTTTCGGGAGAGCAGTTCTTC,CASSMWTKLSGEQFF
TRBJ2-2,TRBV11-1,few,.,TGTGCCAGCAGCCCAATCGACCCGGGCACCGGGGAGCTGTTTTTT,CASSPIDPGTGELFF
TRBJ2-5,TRBV7-9,many,.,TGTGCCAGCAGCCCCGGGACGGAAGAGACCCAGTACTTC,CASSPGTEETQYF
TRBJ2-2,TRBV7-8,few,.,TGTGCCAGCAGCTTTCTCAGTCTAGAACCCGGCGGGACAACTCCCGGGGAGCTGTTTTTT,CASSFLSLEPGGTTPGELFF
TRBJ2-7,TRBV7-8,.,.,TGTGCCAGCGACCCTGGGGGGCGAAATCCCTACGAGCAGTACTTC,CASDPGGRNPYEQYF
TRBJ1-1,TRBV10-3,.,TRBD1,TGTGCCATCAGTTCCAAAACGGAGGGCAGGGGGAGAAGTCACACTGAAGCTTTCTTT,CAISSKTEGRGRSHTEAFF
TRBJ1-1,TRBV4-3,.,.,TGCGCCAGCAGCCAAGGACAGGTAGACACTGAAGCTTTCTTT,CASSQGQVDTEAFF
TRBJ1-6,TRBV7-9,few,.,TGTGCCAGCAGCTCAACGGTCCAGAGGAGGGGACCCCTCCACTTT,CASSSTVQRRGPLHF
TRBJ2-3,TRBV3-1,many,.,TGTGCCAGCAGCCAAATCCTGACAGATACGCAGTATTTT,CASSQILTDTQYF
TRBJ1-6,TRBV28,many,TRBD1,TGTGCCAGCAGTCCCCGGACAGGGCGGGCGGGTTCACCCCTCCACTTT,CASSPRTGRAGSPLHF
TRBJ2-3,TRBV15,many,.,TGTGCCACCACCGGGACTTTCGACACAGATACGCAGTATTTT,CATTGTFDTDTQYF
TRBJ2-3,TRBV12-3/TRBV12-4,few,TRBD2,TGTGCCAGCAGTGCTAGCGGGAGTTTGGTAGGAGATACGCAGTATTTT,CASSASGSLVGDTQYF
TRBJ2-3,TRBV27,few,TRBD1,TGTGCCAGCAGAATCATAGCGGACAGGGGGAGCACAGATACGCAGTATTTT,CASRIIADRGSTDTQYF
TRBJ2-4,TRBV6-5,.,TRBD1,TGTGCCAGCAGTTACTCACAGGGGGTTAAAAACATTCAGTACTTC,CASSYSQGVKNIQYF
TRBJ2-1,TRBV5-4,many,TRBD2,TGTGCCAGCAGGAGCGGGGGCAGTGAGCAGTTCTTC,CASRSGGSEQFF
TRBJ2-6,TRBV5-1,.,.,TGCGCCAGCAGCTTGGGGGCCTCTGGGGCCAACGTCCTGACTTTC,CASSLGASGANVLTF
TRBJ1-1,TRBV10-2,few,TRBD1,TGCGCCAGCAGAAGAGGTAGGACAGGGTTCATGAACACTGAAGCTTTCTTT,CASRRGRTGFMNTEAFF
TRBJ2-2,TRBV4-2,.,.,TGTGCCAGCAGCCAAGAAGTGCGTCGACAGGTGAACACCGGGGAGCTGTTTTTT,CASSQEVRRQVNTGELFF
TRBJ2-5,TRBV4-1,.,.,TGCGCCAGCAGCCAAGTTGGTCTTACAGAGACCCAGTACTTC,CASSQVGLTETQYF
TRBJ2-3,TRBV11-2,.,TRBD1,TGTGCCAGCAGCCAGGGAGACAGGGACCCAGATACGCAGTATTTT,CASSQGDRDPDTQYF